This is a list of T cell receptor beta chains from one sample in a study of blood T cell repertoires in COVID-19. Sequencing was performed with immunoSEQ multiplex PCR; in TCRdb, only in-frame clones are kept and a portion is missing. The sample has about 320,000 clones, 90% to 95% seen once. The sequencing input was PBMCs or T cells enriched from blood (not recorded which). The receptors originated from a woman aged 25 to 39 who had been exposed to COVID-19. CDR3s leave out the opening cysteine and the closing phenylalanine or tryptophan.

TRBV5-1	TRBJ2-1	13	ASSPLAGGPNEQF
TRBV4-2	TRBJ2-1	14	ASSQEDSGVNNEQF
TRBV7-6	TRBJ1-4	13	ASSLYAGTNEKLF
TRBV4-2	TRBJ2-7	13	ASSRGQGPLGEQY
TRBV7-2	TRBJ2-7	16	ASSSGTSGLLYSYEQY
TRBV29-1	TRBJ1-1	13	SVGAGWGMNTEAF
TRBV29-1	TRBJ1-5	7	SYNQPQH
TRBV18	TRBJ1-2	12	ASSPPRQGYGYT
TRBV3-1/TRBV3-2	TRBJ2-3	17	ASSQGSAPSGGPTDTQY
TRBV3-1/TRBV3-2	TRBJ1-2	10	ASSQAGNGYT
TRBV7-8	TRBJ2-1	15	ASSLGPSGSSYNEQF
TRBV3-1/TRBV3-2	TRBJ2-1	13	ASSHSGGGHNEQF
TRBV5-4	TRBJ2-2	16	ASSPRTGSSWRTGELF
TRBV10-3	TRBJ1-1	11	AIREDRVTEAF
TRBV5-1	TRBJ2-3	13	ASSLARGAGDTQY
TRBV19	TRBJ1-2	10	ASSEGAYGYT
TRBV5-1	TRBJ2-6	13	ASTLGGSGANVLT
TRBV9	TRBJ1-2	12	ASSPRDRANGYT
TRBV6-5	TRBJ2-5	13	ASTLAGGLRETQY
TRBV5-1	TRBJ1-1	13	ASSEMGGRNTEAF
TRBV29-1	TRBJ1-2	11	SVEDRTNYGYT
TRBV29-1	TRBJ2-3	13	SAGFSGGRTDTQY
TRBV3-1/TRBV3-2	TRBJ1-2	13	ASSRLDRPGGGYT
TRBV10-3	TRBJ1-1	13	AISERGGLNTEAF
TRBV25-1	TRBJ2-5	13	ASSSGNRGRETQY
TRBV6-2/TRBV6-3	TRBJ1-2	12	ASSYTGTSGGYT
TRBV29-1	TRBJ1-1	11	SGSGVMNTEAF
TRBV7-9	TRBJ2-7	15	ASSLALGGTTYYEQY
TRBV5-1	TRBJ2-1	14	ASSWGTSFSYNEQF
TRBV9	TRBJ2-2	16	ASSARLAGGSNTGELF
TRBV27	TRBJ1-2	12	ASSLEGGFSGYT
TRBV18	TRBJ1-6	13	ASSPLARGNSPLH
TRBV3-1/TRBV3-2	TRBJ1-6	12	ASSQVQGGSPLH
TRBV27	TRBJ1-1	13	ASSLSILMNTEAF
TRBV3-1/TRBV3-2	TRBJ1-3	13	ASSQSTGAGNTIY
TRBV2	TRBJ1-1	12	ASSQDRPNTEAF
TRBV29-1	TRBJ2-5	10	SLSGGQETQY
TRBV5-1	TRBJ2-2	13	ASSLQGEEHGELF
TRBV19	TRBJ1-2	15	ASRTGTFHLGPYGYT
TRBV4-3	TRBJ2-7	15	ASSQDVGRGLSDEQY
TRBV18	TRBJ2-1	16	ASSLLSAGGFPYNEQF
TRBV5-4	TRBJ2-3	13	ASSFGGPSTDTQY
TRBV7-8	TRBJ1-6	14	ASSLAPGQGTSPLH
TRBV3-1/TRBV3-2	TRBJ1-1	12	ASSQPVDRSEAF
TRBV4-1	TRBJ1-2	14	ASSQDRGGLNYGYT
TRBV6-1	TRBJ1-2	12	ASSDRGGYDGYT
TRBV7-9	TRBJ2-7	13	ASSSSRDRVYEQY
TRBV24-1	TRBJ2-3	13	ATSDLLAGGHTQY
TRBV7-3	TRBJ1-1	11	ASSLDRDTEAF
TRBV19	TRBJ1-4	12	ASSIGQKSEKLF
TRBV5-1	TRBJ1-4	12	ASSLEGGGEKLF
TRBV6-6	TRBJ1-4	12	ASSTRQGGRKLF
TRBV5-1	TRBJ1-2	13	ASSLFGRDSYGYT
TRBV7-2	TRBJ2-5	13	ASSPWDRLKETQY
TRBV9	TRBJ1-6	14	ASSVRGENHNSPLH